This is a list of T cell receptor beta chains from one sample in a study of T cell responses to AZD1222 COVID-19 vaccine. Method: immunoSEQ multiplex PCR; TCRdb's copy keeps in-frame clones and lacks some. The sample yields some 150,000 clones, approximately 88% seen once. This material consisted of peripheral blood, taken 28 days after the second dose of the MenACWY control vaccine. These receptors were obtained from an adult who received the MenACWY meningococcal vaccine as a control. CDR3s include the opening cysteine and the closing phenylalanine or tryptophan. Each record gives: V gene, J gene, clone size, CDR3 protein. The size field is filled for only some rows; it gives once, few, many or a size class.

TRBV19,TRBJ2-7,once,CASSILQGAPYEQYF
TRBV7-9,TRBJ1-6,-,CASSPPRQGLNSPLHF
TRBV28,TRBJ2-1,-,CASRPRTGESNNEQFF
TRBV7-9,TRBJ1-1,-,CASSFQGPYTEAFF
TRBV5-4,TRBJ2-4,-,CASSLGDSLAKNIQYF
TRBV12-3/TRBV12-4,TRBJ1-2,few,CASTRGPDGYTF
TRBV19,TRBJ2-7,-,CASSATSGSSYEQYF
TRBV19,TRBJ1-1,-,CASSIVWGRTEAFF
TRBV5-5,TRBJ1-2,-,CASSYDLPEAFNYGYTF
TRBV6-4,TRBJ2-1,few,CASSETDRAHGAEQFF
TRBV7-2,TRBJ1-1,-,CASSLGGPRFSNTEAFF
TRBV5-1,TRBJ2-6,once,CASSYRGADSGANVLTF
TRBV28,TRBJ1-5,-,CASGQPGAPNQPQHF
TRBV3-1/TRBV3-2,TRBJ2-3,-,CASSPQRRGFTDTQYF
TRBV29-1,TRBJ2-3,-,CSVAEGAGTDTQYF
TRBV28,TRBJ2-1,-,CASSSAQGTYNEQFF
TRBV5-6,TRBJ1-6,-,CASSFAGHPDSPLHF
TRBV28,TRBJ2-7,-,CASSIGTDQYEQYF
TRBV2,TRBJ2-1,once,CASSENYEQFF
TRBV6-2/TRBV6-3,TRBJ1-2,-,CASSTQRQVGRDGYTF
TRBV5-1,TRBJ1-1,-,CASGSGGSTTEAFF
TRBV6-5,TRBJ2-1,-,CASSPEGGPYNEQFF
TRBV7-2,TRBJ2-3,-,CASSLLAGTDIHTQYF
TRBV2,TRBJ2-7,-,CAAGEGYLTYEQYF
TRBV3-1/TRBV3-2,TRBJ2-1,-,CASSPETSGAYEQFF
TRBV6-5,TRBJ1-2,-,CASSTQGFTNYGYTF
TRBV7-2,TRBJ1-1,-,CASSQPGQGVGTEAFF